Listed below are T cell receptor beta chains from one sample, sequenced in a study of blood T cells in healthy people across ages. Each CDR3 protein is one row after TCRdb ran MiXCR on the 5' RACE reads. This table has roughly 2 million distinct CDR3 sequences, 49% appearing once. Sequencing used blood. These receptors were obtained from a woman in her thirties or forties in good health. Both conserved end residues are part of each CDR3. The D gene is left open where the match is weak. The size entry is marked missing in some rows and otherwise reads once, few, many or a size class.

J gene,V gene,D gene,clone size,CDR3 protein,CDR3 DNA
TRBJ2-5,TRBV5-1,-,-,CASSFIPEETQYF,TGCGCCAGCAGCTTTATCCCAGAAGAGACCCAGTACTTC
TRBJ1-2,TRBV27,-,-,CASSPLLANYGYTF,TGTGCCAGCAGTCCCCTGCTAGCTAACTATGGCTACACCTTC
TRBJ2-7,TRBV6-2/TRBV6-3,TRBD1,-,CASSYSGQRLSYEQYF,TGTGCCAGCAGTTACTCGGGACAGCGCTTATCCTACGAGCAGTACTTC
TRBJ1-6,TRBV7-2,-,-,CASSLNSPGGIGSPLHF,TGTGCCAGCAGCTTAAATTCCCCTGGGGGAATAGGATCACCCCTCCACTTT
TRBJ2-7,TRBV20-1,-,-,CSAPPGETYEQYF,TGCAGTGCTCCACCCGGTGAGACCTACGAGCAGTACTTC
TRBJ2-7,TRBV10-3,-,-,CAISDLQAPYEQYF,TGTGCCATCAGTGATCTCCAGGCGCCCTACGAGCAGTACTTC
TRBJ1-6,TRBV6-1,-,-,CASLLDHSPLHF,TGTGCCAGCCTCTTAGACCATTCACCCCTCCACTTT
TRBJ1-2,TRBV20-1,TRBD1,many,CSAPGQNYGYTF,TGCAGCGCCCCGGGACAGAACTATGGCTACACCTTC
TRBJ1-6,TRBV7-3,-,-,CASSMTRANSPLHF,TGTGCCAGCAGTATGACCAGGGCGAATTCACCCCTCCACTTT
TRBJ2-7,TRBV20-1,-,-,CSAPFRGASYERYF,TGCAGTGCCCCATTCCGGGGGGCCTCCTACGAGCGGTACTTC
TRBJ2-7,TRBV20-1,-,few,CSASVSADSYEQYF,TGCAGTGCTAGTGTGTCGGCTGACTCCTACGAGCAGTACTTC
TRBJ2-2,TRBV5-1,-,-,CASSPGRINTGELFF,TGCGCCAGCAGCCCGGGACGAATCAACACCGGGGAGCTGTTTTTT